Listed below are T cell receptor beta chains from one sample, sequenced in a study of blood T cell repertoires in COVID-19. Produced via immunoSEQ multiplex PCR; TCRdb's table is partial and in-frame only. The repertoire holds 100,000 to 140,000 clones, around 90% seen once, with 4% to 6% in the top ten. The material sequenced was peripheral blood. These TCRs come from a man aged 40-49 years with active or convalescent COVID-19. Each CDR3 is given with its conserved first and last residue. A D gene is named only where the DNA matches it firmly. Clone size appears in some rows only: once, few, many, or a class for an expanded clone.

CDR3 DNA	CDR3 protein	clone size	D gene	V gene	J gene
TGTGCCAGCAGCCAACAGGCAAACACCGGCTATGGCTACACCTTC	CASSQQANTGYGYTF	.	.	TRBV3-1/TRBV3-2	TRBJ1-2
TGTGCCAGCAGTTCCACACCCGAGCAGTACTTC	CASSSTPEQYF	.	.	TRBV12-3/TRBV12-4	TRBJ2-7
TGTGCCACCAGTGATTTCGGGGCAGGGGGCTGGGATACGCAGTATTTT	CATSDFGAGGWDTQYF	.	TRBD1	TRBV24-1	TRBJ2-3
TGTGCCAGCAGTCGATTTCCCCGGACAGGCACTAACTATGGCTACACCTTC	CASSRFPRTGTNYGYTF	few	TRBD1	TRBV28	TRBJ1-2
TGTGCCAGCAGTGGGAATCGCGGGGGAAGCTCCTACGAGCAGTACTTC	CASSGNRGGSSYEQYF	.	TRBD2	TRBV2	TRBJ2-7
TGTGCCAGCACCCCCCAAGCGGGAGGGGGGAATGAGCAGTTCTTC	CASTPQAGGGNEQFF	once	TRBD2	TRBV9	TRBJ2-1
TGCGCCAGCAGCCAAGTTGCTAGCGGTTCCTACAATGAGCAGTTCTTC	CASSQVASGSYNEQFF	.	TRBD2	TRBV4-1	TRBJ2-1
TGTGCCAGTAGTATAGCTGGTAGCGGGAGGGCCTCTGAGCAGTTCTTC	CASSIAGSGRASEQFF	few	TRBD2	TRBV19	TRBJ2-1
TGTGCCTGGACTAAGGGGGGGGAGCAGTACTTC	CAWTKGGEQYF	.	.	TRBV30	TRBJ2-7
TGTGCCAGCAGTACGTCTCAGGGGCACTATGGCTACACCTTC	CASSTSQGHYGYTF	.	.	TRBV6-6	TRBJ1-2
TGCAGCGTTGAAAGACAGGGGGACACCGGGGAGCTGTTTTTT	CSVERQGDTGELFF	.	TRBD1	TRBV29-1	TRBJ2-2
TGTGCCAGCAGTTTTGGGGGGTCCACCGGGGAGCTGTTTTTT	CASSFGGSTGELFF	.	.	TRBV27	TRBJ2-2
TGTGCCAGTAGTATATCGGCAGGGAACACTGAAGCTTTCTTT	CASSISAGNTEAFF	.	.	TRBV19	TRBJ1-1
TGTGCCAGCAGCTTAGCGGGGGGGGAGACCCAGTACTTC	CASSLAGGETQYF	.	TRBD2	TRBV7-2	TRBJ2-5
TGTGCCAGCAGCTTCGATTCGGGGAGCACTGAAGCTTTCTTT	CASSFDSGSTEAFF	.	.	TRBV7-2	TRBJ1-1
TGTGCCAGCAGCTTAATGACCGACTTCATCCCCTACGAGCAGTACTTC	CASSLMTDFIPYEQYF	.	.	TRBV7-2	TRBJ2-7
TGTGCCACCAGTGATCCAGGGAATTTAATGGATGGCTACACCTTC	CATSDPGNLMDGYTF	once	.	TRBV24-1	TRBJ1-2
TGCGCCAGCAGCCCGGACAGGGGAGGGGGTGAAAAACTGTTTTTT	CASSPDRGGGEKLFF	.	TRBD1	TRBV4-3	TRBJ1-4
TGTGCCACCCGAGGGACACTTGACTCCTACGAGCAGTACTTC	CATRGTLDSYEQYF	once	.	TRBV19	TRBJ2-7
TGCGCCAGCAGCTTGACTAGCGCATCCTACAATGAGCAGTTCTTC	CASSLTSASYNEQFF	.	TRBD2	TRBV5-1	TRBJ2-1
TGTGCCACCAGTGATCCCAGGGGAAATGGAGGCTCCTACAATGAGCAGTTCTTC	CATSDPRGNGGSYNEQFF	.	.	TRBV24-1	TRBJ2-1
TGTGCCAGCAGCTACCAGAATACAGATACGCAGTATTTT	CASSYQNTDTQYF	.	.	TRBV7-3	TRBJ2-3
TGTGCCAGTGGCTCAGCAGGGGCCTATGGCTACACCTTC	CASGSAGAYGYTF	.	.	TRBV27	TRBJ1-2
TGTGCCAGTAGTATTCCTAGCGGGAGCACCGATGAGCAGTTCTTC	CASSIPSGSTDEQFF	.	TRBD2	TRBV19	TRBJ2-1
TGTGCCAGCAGCCCGATGGCAGCGATTATCACAGATACGCAGTATTTT	CASSPMAAIITDTQYF	.	.	TRBV3-1/TRBV3-2	TRBJ2-3
TGTGCCAGCAGCTTAACGGGTCGGGTGGCAGATACGCAGTATTTT	CASSLTGRVADTQYF	once	.	TRBV7-3	TRBJ2-3
TGTGCCTGGAGTGGCCTACAGGGTCTGAGTGGAAACACCATATATTTT	CAWSGLQGLSGNTIYF	.	.	TRBV30	TRBJ1-3
TGTGCCAGCAGTACAATCCCCCGGGACAGGGAGGACAATGAGCAGTTCTTC	CASSTIPRDREDNEQFF	.	TRBD1	TRBV9	TRBJ2-1